The clone carrying this T cell receptor beta chain was counted many times. Its antigen is undetermined. This CDR3 spans 16 amino acids. The germline V gene encodes CDR1 DFQATT and CDR2 SNEGSKA (reference sequence). The V and J ends lost 5 bases and 6 bases, in that order; junction bases with no gene match: 15. This record comes from a study of early T cells in non-severe SARS-CoV-2 infection. Whole-study context: The authors sequenced bulk RNA from unsorted whole blood, leaving chains unpaired. Study-wide points: Comparison of clonotypes with VDJdb favored anti-spike CD8 responses while missing private and CD4 specificities.

Molecules of cDNA were individually given unique molecular identifiers that were attached to them. TCRdb redid the calling of the 5' RACE reads with MiXCR, one entry per CDR3 protein. Of about 33,000 distinct CDR3 sequences in the sample, around 5.8% were seen once. This clonotype was obtained from an adult who was a healthcare worker with PCR-confirmed SARS-CoV-2 infection or an uninfected control (not recorded which). The rearrangement joins TRBV20-1 to TRBJ2-3, with 9 bases fitting TRBD2. Sequenced: whole blood. The CDR3 loop is CSARRPGLASGDTQYF. The DNA for the CDR3 is TGCAGTGCTCGCAGACCGGGACTAGCATCGGGCGATACGCAGTATTTT.